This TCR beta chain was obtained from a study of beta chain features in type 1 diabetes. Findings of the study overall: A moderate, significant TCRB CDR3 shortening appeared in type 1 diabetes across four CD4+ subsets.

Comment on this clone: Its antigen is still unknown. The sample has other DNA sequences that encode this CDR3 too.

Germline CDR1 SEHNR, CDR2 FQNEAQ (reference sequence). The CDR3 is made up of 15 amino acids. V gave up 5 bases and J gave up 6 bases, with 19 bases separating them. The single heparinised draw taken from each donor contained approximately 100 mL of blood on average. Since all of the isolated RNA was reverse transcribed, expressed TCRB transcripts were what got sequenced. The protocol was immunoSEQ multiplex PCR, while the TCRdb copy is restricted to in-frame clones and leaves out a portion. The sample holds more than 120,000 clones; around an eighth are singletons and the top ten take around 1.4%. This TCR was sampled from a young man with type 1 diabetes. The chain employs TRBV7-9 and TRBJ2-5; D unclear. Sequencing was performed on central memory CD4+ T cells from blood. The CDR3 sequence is CASSVGRGVGKTQYF. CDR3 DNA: TGTGCCAGCAGCGTAGGACGTGGGGTAGGGAAGACCCAGTACTTC.